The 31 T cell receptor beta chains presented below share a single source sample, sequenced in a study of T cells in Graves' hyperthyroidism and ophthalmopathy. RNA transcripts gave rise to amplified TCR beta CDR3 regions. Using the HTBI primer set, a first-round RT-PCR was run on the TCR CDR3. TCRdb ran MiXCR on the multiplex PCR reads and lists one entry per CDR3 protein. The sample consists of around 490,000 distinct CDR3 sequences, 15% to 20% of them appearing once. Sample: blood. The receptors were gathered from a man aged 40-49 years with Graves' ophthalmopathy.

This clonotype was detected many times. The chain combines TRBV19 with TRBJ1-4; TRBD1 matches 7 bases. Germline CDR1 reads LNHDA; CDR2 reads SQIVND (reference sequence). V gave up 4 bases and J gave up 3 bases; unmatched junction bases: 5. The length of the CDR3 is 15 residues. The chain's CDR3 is CASSSRDSPNEKLFF. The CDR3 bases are TGTGCCAGTAGTAGCCGGGACAGCCCTAATGAAAAACTGTTTTTT.

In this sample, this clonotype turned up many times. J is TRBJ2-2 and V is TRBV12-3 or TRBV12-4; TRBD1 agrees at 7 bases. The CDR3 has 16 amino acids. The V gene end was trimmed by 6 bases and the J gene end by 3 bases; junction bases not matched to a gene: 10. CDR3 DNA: TGTGCCAGCAGGTCTCCGGGACAGACGTACACCGGGGAGCTGTTTTTT. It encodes CASRSPGQTYTGELFF.

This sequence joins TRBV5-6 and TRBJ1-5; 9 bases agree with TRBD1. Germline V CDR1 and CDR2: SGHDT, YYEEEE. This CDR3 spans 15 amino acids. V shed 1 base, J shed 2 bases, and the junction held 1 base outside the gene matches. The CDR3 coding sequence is TGTGCCAGCAGCTTGTGGGACAGGGGCAATCAGCCCCAGCATTTT. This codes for CASSLWDRGNQPQHF.

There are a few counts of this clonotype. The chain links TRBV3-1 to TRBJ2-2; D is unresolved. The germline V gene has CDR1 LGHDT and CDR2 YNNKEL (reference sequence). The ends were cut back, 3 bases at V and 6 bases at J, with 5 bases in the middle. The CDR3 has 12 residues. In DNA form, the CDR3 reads TGTGCCAGCAGCCATGCTTCCGGGGAGCTGTTTTTT. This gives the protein CASSHASGELFF.

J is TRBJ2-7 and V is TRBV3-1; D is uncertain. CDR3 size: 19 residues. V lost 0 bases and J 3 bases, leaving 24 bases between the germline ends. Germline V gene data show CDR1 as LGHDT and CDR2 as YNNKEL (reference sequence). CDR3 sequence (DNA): TGTGCCAGCAGCCAAGATTCGTCTCAAGGGTACTCCATTGGCTACGAGCAGTACTTC. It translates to CASSQDSSQGYSIGYEQYF.

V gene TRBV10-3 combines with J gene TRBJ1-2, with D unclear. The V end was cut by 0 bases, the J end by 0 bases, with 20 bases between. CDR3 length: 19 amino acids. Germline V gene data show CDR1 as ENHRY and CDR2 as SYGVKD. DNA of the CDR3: TGTGCCATCAGTGAGTCCCGGGCGGTGGCAGCGGATTCTAACTATGGCTACACCTTC. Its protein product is CAISESRAVAADSNYGYTF.

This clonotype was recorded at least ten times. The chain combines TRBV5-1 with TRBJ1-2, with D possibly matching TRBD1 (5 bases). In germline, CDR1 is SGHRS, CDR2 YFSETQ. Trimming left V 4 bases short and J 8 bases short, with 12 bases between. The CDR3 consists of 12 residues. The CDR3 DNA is TGCGCCAGCAGCATCGACAGAGACGGCTACACCTTC. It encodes CASSIDRDGYTF.

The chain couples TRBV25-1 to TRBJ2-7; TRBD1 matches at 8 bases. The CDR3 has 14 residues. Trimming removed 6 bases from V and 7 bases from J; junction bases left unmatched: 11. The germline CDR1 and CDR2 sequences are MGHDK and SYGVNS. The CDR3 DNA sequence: TGTGCCAGCAGGACTTGGACAGGGTCGGGAGAGCAGTACTTC. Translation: CASRTWTGSGEQYF.

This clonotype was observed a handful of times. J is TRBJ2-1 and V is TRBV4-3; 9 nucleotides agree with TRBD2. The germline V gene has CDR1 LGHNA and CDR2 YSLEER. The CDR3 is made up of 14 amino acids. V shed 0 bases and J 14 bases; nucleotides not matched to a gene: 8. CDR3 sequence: CASSQDLAGGPKFF. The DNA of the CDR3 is TGCGCCAGCAGCCAAGATCTGGCGGGAGGGCCTAAGTTCTTC.

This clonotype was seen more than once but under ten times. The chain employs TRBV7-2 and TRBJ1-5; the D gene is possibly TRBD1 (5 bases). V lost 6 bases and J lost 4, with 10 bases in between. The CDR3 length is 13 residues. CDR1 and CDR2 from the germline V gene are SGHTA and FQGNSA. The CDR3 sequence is CASSYQGNQPQHF. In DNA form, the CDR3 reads TGTGCCAGCAGTTATCAGGGTAATCAGCCCCAGCATTTT.

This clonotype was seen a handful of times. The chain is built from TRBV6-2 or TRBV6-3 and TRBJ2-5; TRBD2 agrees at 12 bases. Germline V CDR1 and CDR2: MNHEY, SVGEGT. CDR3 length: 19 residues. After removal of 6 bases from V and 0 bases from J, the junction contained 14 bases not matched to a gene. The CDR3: CASSPKGLAGPPYQETQYF. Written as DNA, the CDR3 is TGTGCCAGCAGCCCGAAGGGACTAGCGGGCCCGCCGTACCAAGAGACCCAGTACTTC.

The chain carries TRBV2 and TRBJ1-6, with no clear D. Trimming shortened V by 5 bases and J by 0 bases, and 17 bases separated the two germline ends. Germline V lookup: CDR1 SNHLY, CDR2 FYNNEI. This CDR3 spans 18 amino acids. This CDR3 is CASSPPGVSLSYNSPLHF. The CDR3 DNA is TGTGCCAGCAGTCCTCCAGGAGTCTCTCTCTCCTATAATTCACCCCTCCACTTT.

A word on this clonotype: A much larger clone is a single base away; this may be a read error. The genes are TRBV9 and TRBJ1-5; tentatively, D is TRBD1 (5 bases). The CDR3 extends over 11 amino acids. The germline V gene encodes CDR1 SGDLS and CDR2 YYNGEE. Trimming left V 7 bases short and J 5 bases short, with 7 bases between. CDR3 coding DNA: TGTGCCAGCGGGGACGATCAGCCCCAGCATTTT. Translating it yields CASGDDQPQHF. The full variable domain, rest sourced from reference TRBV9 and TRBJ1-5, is DSGVTQTPKHLITATGQRVTLRCSPRSGDLSVYWYQQSLDQGLQFLIQYYNGEERAKGNILERFSAQQFPDLHSELNLSSLELGDSALYFCASGDDQPQHFGDGTRLSIL.

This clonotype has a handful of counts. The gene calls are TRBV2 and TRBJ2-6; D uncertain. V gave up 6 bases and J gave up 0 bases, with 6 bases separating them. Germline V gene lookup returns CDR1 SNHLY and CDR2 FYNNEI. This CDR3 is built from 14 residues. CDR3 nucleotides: TGTGCCAGCAGGGGCCTCTCTGGGGCCAACGTCCTGACTTTC. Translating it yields CASRGLSGANVLTF.

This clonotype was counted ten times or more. The chain's CDR3 is CAIREELAREQYF. The CDR3 DNA reads as TGTGCCATCAGGGAGGAACTAGCGAGGGAGCAGTACTTC. The chain joins TRBV10-3 to TRBJ2-7; 7 bases line up with TRBD2. Germline lookup yields CDR1 ENHRY and CDR2 SYGVKD. V shed 6 bases, J shed 7 bases, and the junction held 9 bases outside the gene matches. The length of the CDR3 is 13 residues.

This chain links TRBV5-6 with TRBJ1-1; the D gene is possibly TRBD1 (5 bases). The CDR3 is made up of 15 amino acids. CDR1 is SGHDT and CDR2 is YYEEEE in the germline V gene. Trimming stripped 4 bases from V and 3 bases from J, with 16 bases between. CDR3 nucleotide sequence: TGTGCCAGCAGCCCCGCTATGACAGTCTACACTGAAGCTTTCTTT. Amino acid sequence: CASSPAMTVYTEAFF.

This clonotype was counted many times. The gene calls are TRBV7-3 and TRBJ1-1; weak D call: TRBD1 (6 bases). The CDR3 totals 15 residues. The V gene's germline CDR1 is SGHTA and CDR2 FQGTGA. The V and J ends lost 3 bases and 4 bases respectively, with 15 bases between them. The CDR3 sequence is CASSLDGGAGTEAFF. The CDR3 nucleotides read TGTGCCAGCAGCTTGGACGGGGGGGCGGGCACTGAAGCTTTCTTT.

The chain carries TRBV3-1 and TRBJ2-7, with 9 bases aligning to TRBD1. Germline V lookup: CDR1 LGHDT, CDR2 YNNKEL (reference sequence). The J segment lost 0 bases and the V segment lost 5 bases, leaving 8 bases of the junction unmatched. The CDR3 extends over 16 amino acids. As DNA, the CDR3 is TGTGCCAGCAGCTTCCCCGGGACAGGGAGCTCCTACGAGCAGTACTTC. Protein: CASSFPGTGSSYEQYF.

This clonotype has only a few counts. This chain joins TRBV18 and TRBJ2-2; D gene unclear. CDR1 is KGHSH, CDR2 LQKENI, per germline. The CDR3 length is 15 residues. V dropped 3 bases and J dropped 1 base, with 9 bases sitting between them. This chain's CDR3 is CASSPMRQNTGELFF. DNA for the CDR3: TGTGCCAGCTCACCGATGCGACAGAACACCGGGGAGCTGTTTTTT.

The CDR3 sequence: CASSQLTGGRAQHF. As DNA, the CDR3 is TGTGCCAGCAGCCAATTGACAGGGGGCCGGGCCCAGCATTTT. The V gene is TRBV7-8, the J gene TRBJ1-5; TRBD1 agrees at 10 bases. J lost 11 bases, V lost 5 bases, and 9 bases had no gene match. CDR1 and CDR2 from the germline V gene are SGHVS and FQNEAQ. The CDR3 length is 14 residues.

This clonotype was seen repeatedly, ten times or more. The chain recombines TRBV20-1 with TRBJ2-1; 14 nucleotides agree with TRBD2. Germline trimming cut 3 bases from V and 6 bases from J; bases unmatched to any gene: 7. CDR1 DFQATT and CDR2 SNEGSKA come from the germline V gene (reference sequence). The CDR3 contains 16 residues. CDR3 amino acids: CSARGQGLAGVNEQFF. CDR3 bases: TGCAGTGCTAGGGGGCAGGGACTAGCGGGAGTCAATGAGCAGTTCTTC.

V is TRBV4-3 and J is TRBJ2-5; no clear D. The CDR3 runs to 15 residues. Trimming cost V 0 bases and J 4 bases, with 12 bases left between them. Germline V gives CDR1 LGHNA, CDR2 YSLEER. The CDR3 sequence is CASSQDHRVSETQYF. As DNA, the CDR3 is TGCGCCAGCAGCCAAGATCATCGTGTGTCAGAGACCCAGTACTTC.

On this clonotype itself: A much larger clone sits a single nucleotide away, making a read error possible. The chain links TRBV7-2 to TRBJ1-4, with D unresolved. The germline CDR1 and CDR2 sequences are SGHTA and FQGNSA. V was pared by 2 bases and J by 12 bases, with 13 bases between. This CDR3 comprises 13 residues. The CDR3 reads CASSLRRTEELFF. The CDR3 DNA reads TGTGCCAGCAGCTTACGTCGGACGGAAGAACTGTTTTTT.

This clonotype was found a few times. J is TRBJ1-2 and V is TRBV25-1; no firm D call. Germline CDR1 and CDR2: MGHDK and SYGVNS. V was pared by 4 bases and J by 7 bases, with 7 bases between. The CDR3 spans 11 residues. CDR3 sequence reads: CASSVSSGYTF. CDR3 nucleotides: TGTGCCAGCAGTGTCTCCAGTGGCTACACCTTC.

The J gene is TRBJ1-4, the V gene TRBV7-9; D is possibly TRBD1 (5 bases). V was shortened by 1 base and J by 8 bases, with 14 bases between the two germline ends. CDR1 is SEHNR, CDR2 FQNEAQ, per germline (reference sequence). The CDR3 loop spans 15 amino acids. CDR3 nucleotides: TGTGCCAGCAGCTTAGGTGGGGGACCTTCGGAAAAACTGTTTTTT. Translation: CASSLGGGPSEKLFF. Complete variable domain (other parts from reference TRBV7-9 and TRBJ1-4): DTGVSQNPRHKITKRGQNVTFRCDPISEHNRLYWYRQTLGQGPEFLTYFQNEAQLEKSRLLSDRFSAERPKGSFSTLEIQRTEQGDSAMYLCASSLGGGPSEKLFFGSGTQLSVL.

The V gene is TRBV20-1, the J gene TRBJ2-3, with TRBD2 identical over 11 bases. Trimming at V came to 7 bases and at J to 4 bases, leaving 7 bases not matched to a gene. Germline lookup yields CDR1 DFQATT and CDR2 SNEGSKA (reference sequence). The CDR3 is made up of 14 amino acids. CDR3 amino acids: CSGIAGGPADTQYF. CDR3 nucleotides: TGCAGTGGAATAGCGGGAGGGCCGGCAGATACGCAGTATTTT.

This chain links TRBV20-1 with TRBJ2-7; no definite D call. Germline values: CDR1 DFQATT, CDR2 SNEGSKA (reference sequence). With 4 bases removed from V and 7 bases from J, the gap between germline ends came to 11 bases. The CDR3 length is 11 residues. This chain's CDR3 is CSATLLGEQYF. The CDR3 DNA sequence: TGCAGTGCTACTTTGTTGGGGGAGCAGTACTTC.

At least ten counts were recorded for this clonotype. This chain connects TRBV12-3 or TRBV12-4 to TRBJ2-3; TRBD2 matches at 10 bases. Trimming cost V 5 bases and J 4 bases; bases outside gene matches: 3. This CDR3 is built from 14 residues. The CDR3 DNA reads TGTGCCAGCAGTCGCCTAGCGGGAGCAGATACGCAGTATTTT. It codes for CASSRLAGADTQYF.

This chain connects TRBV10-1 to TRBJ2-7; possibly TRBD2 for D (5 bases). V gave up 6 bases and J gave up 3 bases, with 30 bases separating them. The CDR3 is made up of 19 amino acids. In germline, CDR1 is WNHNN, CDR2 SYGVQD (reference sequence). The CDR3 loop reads CASRADVDYLPPKCYEQYF. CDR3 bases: TGCGCCAGCAGGGCAGATGTCGACTATCTTCCGCCCAAGTGCTACGAGCAGTACTTC.

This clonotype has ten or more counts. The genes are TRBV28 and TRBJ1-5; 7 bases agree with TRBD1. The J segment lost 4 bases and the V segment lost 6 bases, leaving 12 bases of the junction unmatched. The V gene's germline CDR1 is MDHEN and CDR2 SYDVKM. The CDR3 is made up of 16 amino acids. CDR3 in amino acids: CASSHNRDSVNQPQHF. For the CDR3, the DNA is TGTGCCAGCAGCCACAACCGGGACAGCGTTAATCAGCCCCAGCATTTT.

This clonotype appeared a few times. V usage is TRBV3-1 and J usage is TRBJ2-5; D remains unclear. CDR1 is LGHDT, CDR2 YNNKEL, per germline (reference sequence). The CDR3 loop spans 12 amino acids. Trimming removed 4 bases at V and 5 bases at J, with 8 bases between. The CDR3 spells CASSLSWETQYF. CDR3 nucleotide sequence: TGTGCCAGCAGCCTCAGCTGGGAGACCCAGTACTTC.